Detailed here is one T cell receptor (beta chain). Its specificity is unknown. Reanalyzing the 5' RACE reads, TCRdb keeps one entry per CDR3 protein, without DNA. Its listing shows over 150,000 distinct CDR3 sequences. The data were obtained in a study of monozygotic twins with inflammatory bowel disease. General study findings and limits: Patient repertoires may have gained variability from differing immunosuppressive treatments. It was in IBD patients that TCRbeta diversity (inverse Simpson) was lower than in healthy co-twins.

The sample comprised blood. The clonotype comes from a human donor with ulcerative colitis or Crohn's disease, or a healthy co-twin of an affected twin (not recorded which).

The CDR3 reads CASSWESSYNSPLHF. The gene calls are TRBV7-9 and TRBJ1-6. Germline V gene sequence: CDR1 SEHNR, CDR2 FQNEAQ (reference sequence). The CDR3 is 15 amino acids.